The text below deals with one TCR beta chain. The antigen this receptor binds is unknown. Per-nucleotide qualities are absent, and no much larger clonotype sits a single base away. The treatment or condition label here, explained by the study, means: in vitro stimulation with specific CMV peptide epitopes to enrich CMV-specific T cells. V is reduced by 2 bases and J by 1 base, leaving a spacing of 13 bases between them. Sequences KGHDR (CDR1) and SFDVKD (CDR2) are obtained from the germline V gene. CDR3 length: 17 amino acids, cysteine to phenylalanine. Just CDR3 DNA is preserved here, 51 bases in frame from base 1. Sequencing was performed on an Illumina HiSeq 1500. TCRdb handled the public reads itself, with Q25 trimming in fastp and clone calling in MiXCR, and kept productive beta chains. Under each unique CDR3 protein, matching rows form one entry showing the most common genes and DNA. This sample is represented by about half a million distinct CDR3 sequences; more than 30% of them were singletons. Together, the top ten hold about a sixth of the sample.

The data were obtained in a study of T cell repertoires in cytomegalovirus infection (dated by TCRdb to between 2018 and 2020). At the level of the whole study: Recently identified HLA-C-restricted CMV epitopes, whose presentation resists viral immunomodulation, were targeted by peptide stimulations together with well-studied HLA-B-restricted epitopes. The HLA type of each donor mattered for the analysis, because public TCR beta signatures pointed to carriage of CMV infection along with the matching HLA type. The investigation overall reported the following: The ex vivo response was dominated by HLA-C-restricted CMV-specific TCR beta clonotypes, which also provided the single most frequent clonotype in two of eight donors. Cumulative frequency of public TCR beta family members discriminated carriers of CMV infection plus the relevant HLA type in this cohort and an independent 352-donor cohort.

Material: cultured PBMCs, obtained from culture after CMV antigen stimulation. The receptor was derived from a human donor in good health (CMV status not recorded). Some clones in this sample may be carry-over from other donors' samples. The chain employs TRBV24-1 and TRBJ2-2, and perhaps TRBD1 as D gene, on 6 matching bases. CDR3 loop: CATSDSQGPENTGELFF. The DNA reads TGTGCCACCAGTGATTCACAGGGCCCTGAGAACACCGGGGAGCTGTTTTTT.